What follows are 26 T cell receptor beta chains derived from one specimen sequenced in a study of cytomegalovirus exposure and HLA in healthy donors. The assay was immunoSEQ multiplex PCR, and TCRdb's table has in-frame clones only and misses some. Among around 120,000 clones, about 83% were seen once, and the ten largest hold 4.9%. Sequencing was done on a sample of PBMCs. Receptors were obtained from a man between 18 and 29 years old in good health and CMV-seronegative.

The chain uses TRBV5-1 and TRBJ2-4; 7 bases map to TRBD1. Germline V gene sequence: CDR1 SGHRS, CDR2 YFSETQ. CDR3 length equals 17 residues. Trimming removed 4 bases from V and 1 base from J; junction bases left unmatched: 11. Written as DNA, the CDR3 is TGCGCCAGCAGCGAACGACAGGGCCAAGGGGCCAAAAACATTCAGTACTTC. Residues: CASSERQGQGAKNIQYF. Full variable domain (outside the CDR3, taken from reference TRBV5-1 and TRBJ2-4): KAGVTQTPRYLIKTRGQQVTLSCSPISGHRSVSWYQQTPGQGLQFLFEYFSETQRNKGNFPGRFSGRQFSNSRSEMNVSTLELGDSALYLCASSERQGQGAKNIQYFGAGTRLSVL.

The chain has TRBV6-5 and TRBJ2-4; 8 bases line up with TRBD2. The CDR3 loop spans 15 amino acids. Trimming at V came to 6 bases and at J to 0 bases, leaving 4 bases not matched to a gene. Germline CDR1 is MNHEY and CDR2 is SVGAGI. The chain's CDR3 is CASRTLAGAKNIQYF. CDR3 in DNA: TGTGCCAGCAGAACCCTAGCGGGAGCCAAAAACATTCAGTACTTC.

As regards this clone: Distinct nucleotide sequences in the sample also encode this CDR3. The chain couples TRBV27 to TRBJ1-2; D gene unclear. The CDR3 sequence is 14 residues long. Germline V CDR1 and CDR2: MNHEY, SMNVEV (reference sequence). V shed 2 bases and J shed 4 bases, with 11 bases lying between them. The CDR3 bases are TGTGCCAGCAGTTTAGGGCAAGGTTTCTATGGCTACACCTTC. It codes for CASSLGQGFYGYTF.

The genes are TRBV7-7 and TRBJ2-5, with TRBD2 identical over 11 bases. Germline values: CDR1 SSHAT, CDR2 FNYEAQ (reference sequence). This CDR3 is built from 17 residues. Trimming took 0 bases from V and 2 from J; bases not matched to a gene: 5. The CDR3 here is CASSLAPTSGEQETQYF. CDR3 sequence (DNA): TGTGCCAGCAGCTTAGCGCCGACTAGCGGGGAACAAGAGACCCAGTACTTC.

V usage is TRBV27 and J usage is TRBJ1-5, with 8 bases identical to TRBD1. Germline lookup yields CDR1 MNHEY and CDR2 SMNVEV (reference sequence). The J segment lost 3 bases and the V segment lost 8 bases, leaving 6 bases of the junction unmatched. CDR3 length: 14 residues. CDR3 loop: CASQRTGNNQPQHF. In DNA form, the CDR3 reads TGTGCCAGCCAAAGGACAGGGAACAATCAGCCCCAGCATTTT.

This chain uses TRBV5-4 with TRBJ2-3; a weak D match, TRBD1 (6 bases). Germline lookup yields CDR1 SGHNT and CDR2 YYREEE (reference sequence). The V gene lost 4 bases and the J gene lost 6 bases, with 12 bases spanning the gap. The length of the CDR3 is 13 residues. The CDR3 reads CASSGTQEDTQYF. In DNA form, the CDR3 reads TGTGCCAGCAGCGGGACACAGGAGGATACGCAGTATTTT.

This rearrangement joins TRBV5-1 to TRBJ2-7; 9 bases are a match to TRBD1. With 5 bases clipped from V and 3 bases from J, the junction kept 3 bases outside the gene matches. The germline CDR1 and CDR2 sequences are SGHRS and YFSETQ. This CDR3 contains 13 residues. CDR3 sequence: CASRDRGDYEQYF. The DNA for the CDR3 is TGCGCCAGCAGAGACAGGGGGGACTACGAGCAGTACTTC.

The CDR3 DNA sequence: TGTGCCAGCAGCGCGCGCGGACAGGGAGGAAACACCATATATTTT. Encoded protein: CASSARGQGGNTIYF. The gene calls are TRBV5-5 and TRBJ1-3; 8 positions agree with TRBD1. V shed 4 bases, J shed 4 bases, and the junction held 7 bases outside the gene matches. Germline lookup yields CDR1 SGHKS and CDR2 YYEKEE (reference sequence). CDR3 length: 15 amino acids.

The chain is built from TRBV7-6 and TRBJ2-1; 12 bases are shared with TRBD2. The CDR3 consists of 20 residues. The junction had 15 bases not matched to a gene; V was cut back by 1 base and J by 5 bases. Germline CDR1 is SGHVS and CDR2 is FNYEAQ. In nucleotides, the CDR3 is TGTGCCAGCAGCTTAGGAGTCCTAGCGGGAGGGCCGGTGGGGAACAATGAGCAGTTCTTC. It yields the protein CASSLGVLAGGPVGNNEQFF.

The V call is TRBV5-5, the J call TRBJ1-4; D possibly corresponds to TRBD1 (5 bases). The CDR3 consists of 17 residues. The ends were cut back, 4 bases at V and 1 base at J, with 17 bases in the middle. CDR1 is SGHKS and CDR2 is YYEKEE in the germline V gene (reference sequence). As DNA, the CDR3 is TGTGCCAGCAGCCACGGGACTTCCTTAGGAACTAATGAAAAACTGTTTTTT. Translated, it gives CASSHGTSLGTNEKLFF. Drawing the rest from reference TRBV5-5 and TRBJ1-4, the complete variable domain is DAGVTQSPTHLIKTRGQQVTLRCSPISGHKSVSWYQQVLGQGPQFIFQYYEKEERGRGNFPDRFSARQFPNYSSELNVNALLLGDSALYLCASSHGTSLGTNEKLFFGSGTQLSVL.

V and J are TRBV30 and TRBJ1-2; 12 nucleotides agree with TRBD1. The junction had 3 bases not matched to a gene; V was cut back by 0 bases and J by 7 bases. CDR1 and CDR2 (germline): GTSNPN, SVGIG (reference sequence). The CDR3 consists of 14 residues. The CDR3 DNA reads TGTGCCTGGAGTGTGGGACAGGGGGCTTTTGGCTACACCTTC. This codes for CAWSVGQGAFGYTF.

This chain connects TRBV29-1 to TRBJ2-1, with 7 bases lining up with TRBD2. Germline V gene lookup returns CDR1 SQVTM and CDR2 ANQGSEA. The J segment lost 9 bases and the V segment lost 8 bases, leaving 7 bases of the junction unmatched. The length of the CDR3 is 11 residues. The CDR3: CSSRLAGEQFF. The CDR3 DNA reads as TGCAGCAGTAGACTAGCAGGTGAGCAGTTCTTC.

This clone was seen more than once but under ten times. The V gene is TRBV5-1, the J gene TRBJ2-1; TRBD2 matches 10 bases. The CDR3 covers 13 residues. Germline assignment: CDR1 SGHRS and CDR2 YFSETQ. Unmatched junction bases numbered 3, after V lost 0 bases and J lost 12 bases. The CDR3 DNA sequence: TGCGCCAGCAGCTTGGAGTCTAGCGGGAGGCAGTTCTTC. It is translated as CASSLESSGRQFF.

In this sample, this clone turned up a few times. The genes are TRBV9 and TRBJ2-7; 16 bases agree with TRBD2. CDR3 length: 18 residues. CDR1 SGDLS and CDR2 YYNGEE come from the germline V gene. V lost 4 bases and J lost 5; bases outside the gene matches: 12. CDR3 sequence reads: CASSPTPGLAGGGDEQYF. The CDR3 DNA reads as TGTGCCAGCAGCCCCACTCCGGGACTAGCGGGGGGGGGCGACGAGCAGTACTTC.

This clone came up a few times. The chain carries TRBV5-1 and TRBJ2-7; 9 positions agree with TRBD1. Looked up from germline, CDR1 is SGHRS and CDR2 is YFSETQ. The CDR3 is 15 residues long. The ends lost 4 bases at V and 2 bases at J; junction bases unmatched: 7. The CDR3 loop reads CASSVTGGIAYEQYF. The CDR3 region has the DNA TGCGCCAGCAGCGTTACAGGGGGCATTGCCTACGAGCAGTACTTC.

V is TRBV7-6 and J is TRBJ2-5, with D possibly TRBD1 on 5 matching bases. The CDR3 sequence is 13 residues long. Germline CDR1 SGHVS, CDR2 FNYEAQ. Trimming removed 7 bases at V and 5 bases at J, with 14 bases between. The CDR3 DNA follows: TGTGCCAGCACCTCAAGGGGTCGGGAGACCCAGTACTTC. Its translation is CASTSRGRETQYF.

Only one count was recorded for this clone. The CDR3 is CASSATAPADTQYF. DNA of the CDR3: TGTGCCAGCAGTGCCACTGCACCGGCAGATACGCAGTATTTT. The V gene is TRBV2, the J gene TRBJ2-3, with no clear D. The V gene's germline CDR1 is SNHLY and CDR2 FYNNEI. This CDR3 spans 14 amino acids. The V gene lost 4 bases and the J gene lost 4 bases, with 12 bases spanning the gap.

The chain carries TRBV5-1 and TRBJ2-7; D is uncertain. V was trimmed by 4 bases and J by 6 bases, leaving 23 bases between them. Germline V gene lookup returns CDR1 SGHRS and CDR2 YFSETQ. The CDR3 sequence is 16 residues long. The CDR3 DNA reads TGCGCCAGCAGCCCGACCCCGACGGAGAAGTTCGTCGAGCAGTACTTC. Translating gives CASSPTPTEKFVEQYF.

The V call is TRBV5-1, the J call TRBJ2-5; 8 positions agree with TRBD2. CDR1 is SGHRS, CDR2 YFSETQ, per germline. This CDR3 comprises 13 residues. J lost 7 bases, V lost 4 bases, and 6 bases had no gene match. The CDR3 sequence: CASSLGGEGTQYF. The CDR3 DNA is TGCGCCAGCAGCCTCGGGGGGGAGGGGACCCAGTACTTC.

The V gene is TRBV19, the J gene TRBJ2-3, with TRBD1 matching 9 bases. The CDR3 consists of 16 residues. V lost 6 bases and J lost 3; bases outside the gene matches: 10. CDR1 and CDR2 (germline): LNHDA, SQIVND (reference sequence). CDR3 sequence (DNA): TGTGCCAGTAGAGACCCGGGACAGGGCTTGACAGATACGCAGTATTTT. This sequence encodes CASRDPGQGLTDTQYF.

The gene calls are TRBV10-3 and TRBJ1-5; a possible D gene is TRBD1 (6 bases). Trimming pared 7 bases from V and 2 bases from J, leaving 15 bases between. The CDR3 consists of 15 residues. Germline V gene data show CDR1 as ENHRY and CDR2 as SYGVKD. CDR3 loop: CAIKQGPGGNQPQHF. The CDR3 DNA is TGTGCCATCAAACAGGGTCCCGGAGGCAATCAGCCCCAGCATTTT.

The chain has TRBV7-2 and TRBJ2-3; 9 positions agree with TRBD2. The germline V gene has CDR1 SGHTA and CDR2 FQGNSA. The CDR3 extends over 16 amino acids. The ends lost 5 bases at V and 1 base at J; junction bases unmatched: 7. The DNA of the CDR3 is TGTGCCAGCAGCCGCCCACGGACTAGCGGCACAGATACGCAGTATTTT. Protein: CASSRPRTSGTDTQYF.

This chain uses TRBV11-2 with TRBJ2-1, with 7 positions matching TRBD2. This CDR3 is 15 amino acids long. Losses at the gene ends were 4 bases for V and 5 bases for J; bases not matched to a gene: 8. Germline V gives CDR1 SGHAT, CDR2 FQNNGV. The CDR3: CASSSQAGRDNEQFF. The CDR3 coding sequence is TGTGCCAGCAGCTCCCAAGCGGGAAGGGACAATGAGCAGTTCTTC.

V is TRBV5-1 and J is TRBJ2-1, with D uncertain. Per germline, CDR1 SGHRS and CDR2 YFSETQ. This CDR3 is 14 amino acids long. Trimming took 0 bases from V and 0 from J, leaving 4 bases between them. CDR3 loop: CASSLESSYNEQFF. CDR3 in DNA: TGCGCCAGCAGCTTGGAGAGCTCCTACAATGAGCAGTTCTTC.

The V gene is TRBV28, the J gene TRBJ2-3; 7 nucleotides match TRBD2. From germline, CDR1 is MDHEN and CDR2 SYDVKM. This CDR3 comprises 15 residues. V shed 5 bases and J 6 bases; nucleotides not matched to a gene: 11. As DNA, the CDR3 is TGTGCCAGCAGTCGTGGGAGGGCCGTGGTCGATACGCAGTATTTT. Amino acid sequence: CASSRGRAVVDTQYF.

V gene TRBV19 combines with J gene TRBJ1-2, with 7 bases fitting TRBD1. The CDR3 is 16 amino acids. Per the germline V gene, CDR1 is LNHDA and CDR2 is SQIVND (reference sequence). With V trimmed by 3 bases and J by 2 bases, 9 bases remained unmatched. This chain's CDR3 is CASSIFRGQINYGYTF. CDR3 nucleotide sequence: TGTGCCAGTAGTATCTTCCGGGGACAGATCAACTATGGCTACACCTTC. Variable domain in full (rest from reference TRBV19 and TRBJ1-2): DGGITQSPKYLFRKEGQNVTLSCEQNLNHDAMYWYRQDPGQGLRLIYYSQIVNDFQKGDIAEGYSVSREKKESFPLTVTSAQKNPTAFYLCASSIFRGQINYGYTFGSGTRLTVV.